This TCR beta chain was captured in a study of blood T cells in healthy people across ages. Study-wide results and caveats: Naive T cell percentage showed a strong correlation with the diversity of TCR beta.

It was with a sample-barcoded 5' primer and a J-beta primer mix that a second PCR of roughly 6 to 11 cycles was run. Every cDNA was tagged by a template-switch adaptor with 12 random nucleotides. Every sample gave at least 2.5 million paired-end reads containing CDR3. TCRdb reanalysed the 5' RACE reads using MiXCR and keeps one entry per CDR3 protein. Among fewer than 2,000,000 distinct CDR3 sequences listed, 30% to 35% were seen once. Of note for this clonotype: The antigen remains unidentified.

Germline CDR1 is MNHEY and CDR2 is SMNVEV (reference sequence). V gave up 3 bases and J gave up 4 bases, with 16 bases separating them. This CDR3 has 16 amino acids. Sequencing was carried out using blood. This receptor was taken from a woman aged 25 to 39 in good health. V and J are TRBV27 and TRBJ2-1; perhaps TRBD1 as D (6 bases). The CDR3 DNA sequence: TGTGCCAGCAGTTTCTCCGGGACAAGAACGTACAATGAGCAGTTCTTC. Translated, it gives CASSFSGTRTYNEQFF.